This section outlines one T cell receptor beta chain sequence together with its context. Sequenced by immunoSEQ multiplex PCR; TCRdb stores in-frame clones only, minus some. The repertoire includes roughly 340,000 clones, about nine tenths of them detected once, and 7.3% sits in the top ten. The data were obtained in a study of blood T cell repertoires in COVID-19. The TCR sequence derives from a woman aged 65 to 85 with COVID-19, enrolled during active disease. Sample: peripheral blood.

The CDR3: CASSLGQGFQPQHF. The CDR3 nucleotides read TGTGCCAGCAGTTTAGGACAGGGTTTTCAGCCCCAGCATTTT. The rearrangement links TRBV6-5 to TRBJ1-5, with 8 positions matching TRBD1. CDR3 length equals 14 residues. The V gene end was trimmed by 4 bases and the J gene end by 6 bases; junction bases not matched to a gene: 5. Germline values: CDR1 MNHEY, CDR2 SVGAGI.